These 18 T cell receptor beta chains were sequenced from one sample in a study of blood T cell repertoires in COVID-19. The data were produced by immunoSEQ multiplex PCR, yet TCRdb's version contains in-frame clones alone and is incomplete. This table has 45,000 to 65,000 clones, roughly nine tenths appearing once. Material for sequencing was peripheral blood. Source of these receptors: a man older than 75 with active or convalescent COVID-19.

This chain uses TRBV6-1 with TRBJ1-4; tentatively, D is TRBD1 (6 bases). The V end lost 2 bases, the J end lost 1 base, and 11 bases lay between the germline ends. Germline-derived CDR1 and CDR2 are MNHNS and SASEGT. There are 16 residues in the CDR3. For the CDR3, the DNA is TGTGCCAGCAGTGAATACAGGGTCGGAACTAATGAAAAACTGTTTTTT. As protein: CASSEYRVGTNEKLFF.

The rearrangement links TRBV9 to TRBJ1-5; TRBD1 aligns across 10 bases. The V and J ends lost 0 bases and 5 bases, in that order; junction bases with no gene match: 8. This CDR3 region has 17 residues. Germline V CDR1 and CDR2: SGDLS, YYNGEE. CDR3 sequence reads: CASSVGPTGTGDQPQHF. For the CDR3, the DNA is TGTGCCAGCAGCGTAGGACCCACCGGGACAGGGGATCAGCCCCAGCATTTT.

The chain employs TRBV5-4 and TRBJ2-1; 8 nucleotides line up with TRBD1. The CDR3 runs to 15 residues. V trimming: 4 bases; J trimming: 4 bases; junction bases outside the gene matches: 7. CDR1 and CDR2 from the germline V gene are SGHNT and YYREEE (reference sequence). The chain's CDR3 is CASSRPGGDYNEQFF. The CDR3 coding sequence is TGTGCCAGCAGCCGCCCAGGGGGCGATTACAATGAGCAGTTCTTC. The whole variable domain, remainder taken from reference TRBV5-4 and TRBJ2-1, is ETGVTQSPTHLIKTRGQQVTLRCSSQSGHNTVSWYQQALGQGPQFIFQYYREEENGRGNFPPRFSGLQFPNYSSELNVNALELDDSALYLCASSRPGGDYNEQFFGPGTRLTVL.

The genes are TRBV28 and TRBJ1-1; TRBD1 agrees at 8 bases. Germline V lookup: CDR1 MDHEN, CDR2 SYDVKM. The ends lost 6 bases at V and 5 bases at J; junction bases unmatched: 14. The CDR3 totals 16 residues. The CDR3 DNA sequence: TGTGCCAGCAGCCCTCACCTCGGACAGGGAAGGACTGAAGCTTTCTTT. Its protein is CASSPHLGQGRTEAFF.

This chain joins TRBV7-9 and TRBJ2-1; 8 nucleotides line up with TRBD2. Trimming cost V 1 base and J 4 bases; bases outside gene matches: 9. The CDR3 has 17 amino acids. CDR1 and CDR2 from the germline V gene are SEHNR and FQNEAQ (reference sequence). CDR3 in DNA: TGTGCCAGCAGCTTAGGTAACCTAGCGGGTACTTACAATGAGCAGTTCTTC. It translates to CASSLGNLAGTYNEQFF.

The table lists this clone with a count of one. V is TRBV11-3 and J is TRBJ1-1; tentatively, D is TRBD1 (6 bases). The CDR3 consists of 16 residues. Trimming left V 5 bases short and J 0 bases short, with 16 bases between. Germline CDR1 reads SGHNT; CDR2 reads YENEEA. CDR3 residues: CASSPGANFMNTEAFF. In DNA, the CDR3 is TGTGCCAGCAGCCCAGGGGCGAACTTCATGAACACTGAAGCTTTCTTT.

This chain connects TRBV28 to TRBJ1-4, with 7 bases lining up with TRBD1. Germline CDR1 and CDR2: MDHEN and SYDVKM. The V and J ends lost 6 bases and 4 bases, in that order; junction bases with no gene match: 5. The CDR3 runs 14 residues. The DNA for the CDR3 is TGTGCCAGCAGCCAGGGACAGATTAATGAAAAACTGTTTTTT. This sequence encodes CASSQGQINEKLFF.

J is TRBJ1-6 and V is TRBV29-1, with D maybe TRBD1 (6 bases). The CDR3 runs to 13 residues. V dropped 6 bases and J dropped 5 bases, with 11 bases sitting between them. CDR1 is SQVTM, CDR2 ANQGSEA, per germline. The CDR3 region has the DNA TGCAGCGTGGGACAAACAGATAATTCACCCCTCCACTTT. This sequence encodes CSVGQTDNSPLHF. The variable domain in full, completed from reference TRBV29-1 and TRBJ1-6, reads SAVISQKPSRDICQRGTSLTIQCQVDSQVTMMFWYRQQPGQSLTLIATANQGSEATYESGFVIDKFPISRPNLTFSTLTVSNMSPEDSSIYLCSVGQTDNSPLHFGNGTRLTVT.

The chain links TRBV28 to TRBJ1-3; D not certain. The germline V and J ends were trimmed by 7 bases and 4 bases, with 14 bases remaining between them. The CDR3 has 14 residues. Germline V lookup: CDR1 MDHEN, CDR2 SYDVKM. Here the CDR3 reads CASIARGSGNTIYF. CDR3 DNA sequence: TGTGCCAGCATCGCCCGGGGTTCCGGAAACACCATATATTTT.

The rearrangement links TRBV5-4 to TRBJ2-1, with 8 bases fitting TRBD2. Looked up from germline, CDR1 is SGHNT and CDR2 is YYREEE (reference sequence). The CDR3 is 16 amino acids. V trimming: 2 bases; J trimming: 4 bases; junction bases outside the gene matches: 8. The CDR3 coding sequence is TGTGCCAGCAGCTTCGGACTAGCCCAAATTTACAATGAGCAGTTCTTC. This encodes CASSFGLAQIYNEQFF.

V gene TRBV24-1 combines with J gene TRBJ2-5; 7 nucleotides match TRBD2. V shed 5 bases, J shed 5 bases, and the junction held 13 bases outside the gene matches. Germline V gene sequence: CDR1 KGHDR, CDR2 SFDVKD. The CDR3 extends over 16 amino acids. The CDR3 is CATSVPGAGEGETQYF. Here the CDR3 DNA reads TGTGCCACCAGTGTTCCCGGGGCGGGAGAAGGTGAGACCCAGTACTTC.

The chain is built from TRBV6-2 or TRBV6-3 and TRBJ2-7; weak D call: TRBD1 (6 bases). Trimming shortened V by 5 bases and J by 0 bases, and 14 bases separated the two germline ends. From germline, CDR1 is MNHEY and CDR2 SVGEGT. This CDR3 region has 15 residues. CDR3 sequence (DNA): TGTGCCAGCAGTCCGATGGCAGGGGCCTCCTACGAGCAGTACTTC. This gives the protein CASSPMAGASYEQYF.

This clone was counted a few times. This chain links TRBV4-3 with TRBJ2-7; weak D call: TRBD1 (6 bases). CDR3 size: 12 residues. V lost 5 bases, J lost 6 bases, and 11 bases lay in between. Germline values: CDR1 LGHNA, CDR2 YSLEER. Written as DNA, the CDR3 is TGCGCCAGCAGCGGGGGCCTTGGCGAGCAGTACTTC. Its translation: CASSGGLGEQYF.

V gene TRBV24-1 combines with J gene TRBJ2-1; 8 bases map to TRBD2. With V trimmed by 4 bases and J by 8 bases, 18 bases remained unmatched. Looked up from germline, CDR1 is KGHDR and CDR2 is SFDVKD. The CDR3 spans 18 residues. The CDR3 region is CATSDAFRGSGRGDEQFF. The CDR3 nucleotides are TGTGCCACCAGTGACGCCTTCCGGGGAAGCGGGAGAGGTGATGAGCAGTTCTTC.

V and J are TRBV4-2 and TRBJ2-7; the match to TRBD2 covers 11 bases. CDR1 and CDR2 (germline): LGHNA, YNFKEQ. Trimming cost V 4 bases and J 4 bases; bases outside gene matches: 9. This CDR3 region has 16 residues. Here the CDR3 DNA reads TGTGCCAGCAGCCCTACTAGCGGGAGAGACCTATACGAGCAGTACTTC. This translates into CASSPTSGRDLYEQYF.

The rearrangement uses TRBV5-4 and TRBJ2-5; D is ambiguous. V was pared by 0 bases and J by 8 bases, with 14 bases between. There are 14 residues in the CDR3. Germline CDR1 and CDR2: SGHNT and YYREEE (reference sequence). The CDR3 coding sequence is TGTGCCAGCAGCTTGGGGCAATCTAGTTCCACCCAGTACTTC. It yields the protein CASSLGQSSSTQYF. Complete variable domain (other parts from reference TRBV5-4 and TRBJ2-5): ETGVTQSPTHLIKTRGQQVTLRCSSQSGHNTVSWYQQALGQGPQFIFQYYREEENGRGNFPPRFSGLQFPNYSSELNVNALELDDSALYLCASSLGQSSSTQYFGPGTRLLVL.

The rearrangement links TRBV5-1 to TRBJ2-7; 10 bases match TRBD1. The germline CDR1 and CDR2 sequences are SGHRS and YFSETQ. V dropped 1 base and J dropped 1; count of bases not matched to a gene: 5. CDR3 length: 16 residues. In DNA, the CDR3 is TGCGCCAGCAGCTTGTTCTGGGACAGGGGATCCTACGAGCAGTACTTC. Amino acids: CASSLFWDRGSYEQYF.

The chain recombines TRBV7-2 with TRBJ2-7; TRBD2 matches 8 bases. The CDR3 spans 15 residues. Losses at the gene ends were 7 bases for V and 4 bases for J; bases not matched to a gene: 12. Germline lookup yields CDR1 SGHTA and CDR2 FQGNSA. CDR3 amino acids: CASTPSAGGKYEQYF. Written as DNA, the CDR3 is TGTGCCAGCACCCCGAGTGCGGGGGGTAAATACGAGCAGTACTTC.